The rows below give T cell receptor beta chains drawn from one sample of a study of CXCR3-negative and CXCR3-positive naive CD8 T cells. After re-calling the 5' RACE reads, TCRdb lists one entry per CDR3 protein, DNA absent. The sample table sets out around 140,000 distinct CDR3 sequences. The sample taken for sequencing was naive CXCR3- CD8+ T cells from blood. The receptor set was obtained from a human donor in good health. Some clones in this sample may be carry-over from other donors' samples. CDR3s include the opening cysteine and the closing phenylalanine or tryptophan. The order of the fields is J gene, V gene, CDR3 protein.

J gene: TRBJ2-1
V gene: TRBV20-1
CDR3 protein: CSATFLAGVSYNEQFF

J gene: TRBJ2-1
V gene: TRBV7-9
CDR3 protein: CASTPSGRAGTEQFF

J gene: TRBJ1-1
V gene: TRBV9
CDR3 protein: CASSPGVEAFF

J gene: TRBJ1-5
V gene: TRBV28
CDR3 protein: CASSYFKGTGFNQPQHF

J gene: TRBJ2-4
V gene: TRBV20-1
CDR3 protein: CSASDYTTKRIQYF

J gene: TRBJ2-7
V gene: TRBV10-2
CDR3 protein: CASSESLYEQYF

J gene: TRBJ1-2
V gene: TRBV9
CDR3 protein: CASSSPMGTAVYGYTF

J gene: TRBJ1-2
V gene: TRBV29-1
CDR3 protein: CSVDKTGEGYTF

J gene: TRBJ1-6
V gene: TRBV7-9
CDR3 protein: CASSLVGLVGTGMNSPLHF

J gene: TRBJ2-1
V gene: TRBV19
CDR3 protein: CASSIDDYNEQFF

J gene: TRBJ2-1
V gene: TRBV7-6
CDR3 protein: CASSPDWSSYNEQFF

J gene: TRBJ1-1
V gene: TRBV6-2/TRBV6-3
CDR3 protein: CASSLGAGAINTEAFF

J gene: TRBJ2-1
V gene: TRBV15
CDR3 protein: CATSRDASGGEQFF

J gene: TRBJ2-7
V gene: TRBV20-1
CDR3 protein: CSASEGSYEQYF

J gene: TRBJ1-5
V gene: TRBV12-3/TRBV12-4
CDR3 protein: CASSDKDRLNSNQPQHF

J gene: TRBJ2-4
V gene: TRBV21-1
CDR3 protein: CASSSPGTGAILAKNIQYF

J gene: TRBJ1-3
V gene: TRBV27
CDR3 protein: CASPRICFGNTIYF

J gene: TRBJ2-3
V gene: TRBV5-6
CDR3 protein: CASSLAGDRADTQYF

J gene: TRBJ1-1
V gene: TRBV19
CDR3 protein: CASSPGLENTEAFF

J gene: TRBJ2-5
V gene: TRBV13
CDR3 protein: CASSPEGQGEETQYF

J gene: TRBJ2-5
V gene: TRBV5-1
CDR3 protein: CASSSTGTGLETQYF

J gene: TRBJ2-7
V gene: TRBV7-3
CDR3 protein: CASSLSGGAFDEQYF

J gene: TRBJ2-5
V gene: TRBV12-3/TRBV12-4
CDR3 protein: CASSLSHWSDQETQYF

J gene: TRBJ2-5
V gene: TRBV7-8
CDR3 protein: CASSSASRPIHTDSTQETQYF

J gene: TRBJ2-1
V gene: TRBV29-1
CDR3 protein: CSVLTASYNEQFF

J gene: TRBJ2-5
V gene: TRBV28
CDR3 protein: CASSLPSGLGKGAQYF

J gene: TRBJ2-5
V gene: TRBV7-9
CDR3 protein: CASSFGWETQYF

J gene: TRBJ1-5
V gene: TRBV7-6
CDR3 protein: CASSLLDRGSNQPQHF

J gene: TRBJ1-2
V gene: TRBV18
CDR3 protein: CASSPSAKLTNYGYTF

J gene: TRBJ2-7
V gene: TRBV28
CDR3 protein: CASSSRDNSYEQYF

J gene: TRBJ1-1
V gene: TRBV12-3/TRBV12-4
CDR3 protein: CASSDGLMNTEAFF

J gene: TRBJ1-1
V gene: TRBV9
CDR3 protein: CASSANPGQGAANTEAFF

J gene: TRBJ2-7
V gene: TRBV20-1
CDR3 protein: CSATIYGTKSREQYF

J gene: TRBJ2-3
V gene: TRBV12-3/TRBV12-4
CDR3 protein: CASRQGEGTDTQYF

J gene: TRBJ2-4
V gene: TRBV14
CDR3 protein: CASSQGLENIQYF

J gene: TRBJ2-3
V gene: TRBV9
CDR3 protein: CASSVPDGGVGDTQYF

J gene: TRBJ2-7
V gene: TRBV29-1
CDR3 protein: CSVVAGPYEQYF